This TCR beta chain was recorded in a study of cytomegalovirus exposure and HLA in healthy donors (dated by TCRdb to the late 2010s). Concerning the study at large: According to an earlier analysis of 550 to 700 of the donors, 200 million or so T cells yielded some 120 million unique TCR beta sequences and approximately 300 Gb of sequence data. Roughly 300 gigabases of sequencing data and approximately 92 million unique TCR sequences made up an early release that covered over 550 HLA-typed donors. Of the 300 to 450 genotyped donors, 65% to 90% fell in the genetic ancestry cluster associated with self-reported Caucasian donors. The aim of the study was to test whether cataloging public T cell receptors could identify signatures of past pathogen exposure. The study profiled the T cell repertoires of about 720 subjects by immunosequencing and related them to cytomegalovirus serostatus. A separate validation cohort of over 95 different subjects was used in addition to the 666-subject first cohort. To predict cytomegalovirus infection status, the study brought together high-throughput TCR immunosequencing, statistical association of individual TCRs with disease status, and machine learning. To study patterns of TCR occurrence, a later analysis re-analyzed previously published TCR beta repertoires from just over 650 donors and added high-resolution HLA genotyping. The later analysis used no new phenotypic data to find candidate immune exposures, relying instead on TCR beta sequences and their occurrence across donors. An earlier analysis of around 580 of the donors used high-throughput TCR beta sequencing to judge whether each TCR beta V gene segment behaved as functional or pseudogenic. Donor age, sex, ethnicity and CMV serostatus were compiled alongside the repertoire data. A later genetic analysis used genome-wide SNP genotypes for about 65% of the 666 donors, treating that subset as a discovery cohort. Every discovery cohort repertoire had been produced on one sequencing platform. HLA typing included class I and class II loci at four-digit resolution. The number of donors typed differed by locus, with about 620-630 for A, B, C, DRB1 and DQB1, around 520 for DQA1, 600 to 610 for DPA1, and over 400 for DPB1. Four to six DR-DQ haplotypes were handled as single units for association and clustering because linkage in the cohort was strong. Among about 400 genotyped donors of the cohort, an average of approximately 200,000 unique TCR beta nucleotide sequences was sequenced per donor, of which roughly 17% were non-productive.

The CDR3, from cysteine to phenylalanine, totals 15 residues. CDR3 DNA only is kept here, 45 bases in frame from base 1. Trimmed from V: 2 bases; trimmed from J: 0 bases; junction bases lacking a gene match: 1. The germline V gene yields ENHRY for CDR1 and SYGVKD for CDR2. A few counts support this clone. There is no known antigen for this receptor. Base qualities are missing; no much larger clone stands one base away. General study outcomes and caveats: Only TCR beta chains were sequenced in this cohort, and the absence of alpha or paired-chain data limited detectable features. According to a later analysis, most CMV-associated TCR beta chains appeared to be HLA-restricted, and the HLA associations seemed to be driven largely by CMV exposure. Some IMGT-functional V segments, including TRBV6-2 and TRBV6-3, could not be distinguished by the 87-base-pair reads and were therefore excluded. In a later analysis, several top co-occurrence clusters were reported to appear linked to parvovirus B19, influenza, CMV and Epstein-Barr virus. Immune exposure information for the cohort was limited to CMV serostatus. When HLA alleles, especially DR and DQ, strongly co-occurred, TCR associations were difficult to assign to individual alleles. Because HLA typing was missing for some donors at each locus, association tests included only the typed subset. An earlier analysis of approximately 500 of the donors showed that most TCR beta V segments appeared in productive rearrangements either about 90% or about 30% of the time, which broadly matched IMGT annotations. Sequencing depth was assumed to be roughly uniform across donors in the presence/absence analyses, though that assumption may not hold. According to a later genetic analysis, donors in an Asian-associated ancestry cluster had fewer N-insertions in productive TCRs than the approximately 650-donor mean. Correlated functional status among segregating V segments might be attributable to linkage disequilibrium, but an unknown experimental factor could not be ruled out. In vitro tests confirmed that a few of the cytomegalovirus-associated TCR beta chains recognize cytomegalovirus antigens. According to a later analysis, TCR association rates differed among HLA loci, with DRB1 alleles showing the most associated TCRs and HLA-C alleles showing the fewest. According to the authors, the approach could potentially be generalized to other disease states and immunological phenotypes. Most TCR sequences were observed very rarely across donors, whereas some public TCRs were present in many individuals. A later analysis associated about 17,000 TCR beta sequences with specific HLA alleles at a false discovery rate of 0.05. The classifier was reported to diagnose cytomegalovirus status with high specificity and sensitivity in both the original and validation cohorts. The study listed 150 to 200 TCR beta chains as associated with cytomegalovirus. A group of highly shared sequence variants was considered likely to be a technical artifact of the sequencing pipeline. V-gene and J-gene trimming of TCR beta chains was associated with a missense DCLRE1C variant in a later genetic analysis, and the association was replicated in an independent cohort. Because counts were too low, fewer than 20 rarely observed V segments, including chromosome 9 orphons, were excluded from the earlier analysis of about 500 of the donors. Compared with equally common non-associated chains, HLA-associated TCR beta chains in a later analysis were more clonally expanded and had lower generation probabilities. A further reported finding was that TCR beta sequences accurately predicted the HLA-A and HLA-B alleles for most subjects in the first cohort.

In total, roughly 670 healthy bone marrow donors made up the cohort. At the time of sampling, all cohort members were nominally healthy, though unrecorded immune exposures were likely present. The donor was CMV seropositive and belonged to the group of 250 to 300 seropositive cohort members. Every donor gave a peripheral blood sample, and the peripheral blood mononuclear cells from that sample were used for TCR beta sequencing. The Qiagen DNeasy Blood Extraction Kit was used to extract genomic DNA from the blood cell samples. Library preparation used the immunoSEQ multiplex PCR assay. The multiplex PCR relied on a mix of 60 forward primers for TCR Vbeta segments and 13 reverse primers for TCR Jbeta segments. A multiplex PCR assay on genomic DNA amplified the CDR3 region of rearranged TCR beta genes. The Illumina HiSeq System was used to sequence the amplified TCR beta libraries as 87-base-pair reads. The published analysis was carried out like this. Across the 500 to 750 repertoires, a later analysis counted about 81 million unique TCR beta chains, some 11 million of which were shared by at least two donors. Raw reads were error-corrected and collapsed into unique sequences with a nearest-neighbor algorithm that merged closely related sequences to remove PCR and sequencing errors. To assign V, D and J gene segments, CDR3 sequences were aligned to IMGT reference sequences. For a sequence to be retained, at least a six-nucleotide match to both a V gene segment and a J gene segment was required. A rearrangement was called productive if the CDR3 had no stop codons and remained in frame with V and J, and every other rearrangement was called non-productive. CDR3 was defined according to IMGT convention as the region running from the second conserved V-encoded cysteine to the conserved J-encoded phenylalanine. The earlier analysis of more than 450 of the donors excluded sequences that lacked an unambiguous match to a single V gene segment. In an earlier analysis of 500 to 750 of the donors, V segments were called functional above 56.7% productive rearrangements and were called segregating when the between-donor standard deviation exceeded 5%. To diagnose cytomegalovirus status from the catalog of TCR beta chain sequences, a statistical classification framework was built. A later analysis assigned V and J genes by comparing TCR nucleotide sequences with IMGT/GENE-DB human TR gene sequences. In a later analysis, CDR3 sequences and most-parsimonious VDJ recombination scenarios were assigned using the TCRdist pipeline. In a later analysis, each TCR beta chain was defined by its CDR3 amino acid sequence together with its V-gene family, and reads lacking a unique V-gene family were excluded. To address suspected cross-contamination and a sequencing artifact, a later analysis removed approximately 600 highly shared, low-generation-probability nucleotide sequences. In a later analysis, a clonal expansion index was calculated for each public chain from normalized within-repertoire ranks of inferred template counts. In a later analysis, generation probabilities were computed using a VDJ recombination model fitted to out-of-frame rearrangements, and the results were checked against IGoR. In a later analysis, TCR-TCR, TCR-HLA and TCR-CMV co-occurrence was scored with hypergeometric tests, and a repertoire-size bias correction was applied to TCR pairs. To estimate false discovery rates, a later analysis permuted the HLA or CMV assignments 20 times. In a later analysis, co-occurring TCRs were grouped with DBSCAN, and TCRdist sequence similarity was added when clustering was performed within HLA-allele-positive subsets. Repertoires with fewer than 30,000 or more than 120,000 public chains, plus five repertoires with anomalous nucleotide sharing, were excluded from co-occurrence clustering. As stored in TCRdb, this immuneACCESS dataset retains in-frame rearrangements with V and J assigned. A fraction of the clones does not appear; measured against another copy, unresolved V genes explain less than half of the discrepancy, and the remainder lacks a known reason. D and trimming come from the DNA, and the V and J calls and clone size come from that table. The sample table holds 110,000 to 150,000 clones, of which less than 85% were seen once. Under 2.5% of the sample goes to the ten largest clones.

This chain is built from TRBV10-3 and TRBJ1-3, and 7 junctional nucleotides match TRBD1. Sample: PBMCs. The sequence derives from a woman aged 55-70 years in good health and CMV-seropositive. At the DNA level, the sequence is TGTGCCATCAGTGAGCAGGGGGTCTCTGGAAACACCATATATTTT. Its product reads: CAISEQGVSGNTIYF.